These 2 T cell receptor beta chains share one sample of origin, sequenced in a study of T cells after yellow fever vaccination. TCRdb re-called the 5' RACE reads through MiXCR, storing one row per CDR3 protein. In the table there are about 320,000 distinct CDR3 sequences, over 3.5% of which are singletons. This sample comprised PBMCs, obtained 15 days after the yellow fever booster vaccination. The source of these receptors is a man aged 18 to 30 who received the YFV17D yellow fever vaccine.

This clonotype was counted only a few times. The chain links TRBV20-1 to TRBJ2-3; 14 bases line up with TRBD2. Germline trimming cut 5 bases from V and 7 bases from J; bases unmatched to any gene: 8. The length of the CDR3 is 15 residues. Per the germline V gene, CDR1 is DFQATT and CDR2 is SNEGSKA (reference sequence). The CDR3 DNA reads TGCAGTGCTCCCCGACTAGCGGGGGGGCCGAATACGCAGTATTTT. This gives the protein CSAPRLAGGPNTQYF.

At least ten counts were recorded for this clonotype. The J gene is TRBJ1-1, the V gene TRBV5-5; D remains unclear. Germline-derived CDR1 and CDR2 are SGHKS and YYEKEE (reference sequence). There are 14 residues in the CDR3. Trimming cost V 2 bases and J 10 bases, with 18 bases left between them. The CDR3: CASSLTSGIQRAFF. The DNA of the CDR3 is TGTGCCAGCAGCTTAACAAGTGGTATTCAACGAGCTTTCTTT.